The 29 T cell receptor beta chains listed next were all sequenced from one sample in a study of cytomegalovirus exposure and HLA in healthy donors. Primers included in the PCR were 60 Vbeta and 13 Jbeta primers. The protocol was immunoSEQ multiplex PCR, while the TCRdb copy is restricted to in-frame clones and leaves out a portion. The profile covers under 200,000 clones, with 82% appearing a single time and 0.9% to 1% taken by the ten largest. Sequencing used PBMCs. All receptors derive from a girl aged 2 to 9 in good health and CMV-seropositive.

The chain combines TRBV19 with TRBJ2-1; D perhaps matches TRBD1 (6 bases). V dropped 4 bases and J dropped 8 bases, with 12 bases sitting between them. Germline-derived CDR1 and CDR2 are LNHDA and SQIVND (reference sequence). The CDR3 is made up of 13 amino acids. The CDR3 loop reads CASSRNRADEQFF. In nucleotides, the CDR3 is TGTGCCAGTAGTAGAAACAGGGCCGATGAGCAGTTCTTC.

This clone was counted only a few times. The chain joins TRBV30 to TRBJ2-3, with D possibly matching TRBD2 (5 bases). Germline CDR1 reads GTSNPN; CDR2 reads SVGIG (reference sequence). The CDR3 consists of 14 residues. Trimming cost V 8 bases and J 2 bases, with 17 bases left between them. CDR3: CATQRNGITDTQYF. CDR3 coding DNA: TGTGCCACCCAGCGGAACGGGATCACAGATACGCAGTATTTT.

There are a few counts of this clone. The V gene is TRBV30, the J gene TRBJ2-2; D not resolved. Germline assignment: CDR1 GTSNPN and CDR2 SVGIG (reference sequence). CDR3 size: 16 residues. V was pared by 0 bases and J by 7 bases, with 18 bases between. The chain's CDR3 is CAWSVYLPDSGGELFF. The CDR3 coding sequence is TGTGCCTGGAGTGTATACCTTCCTGACTCGGGCGGGGAGCTGTTTTTT.

This clone was seen only once. V and J are TRBV28 and TRBJ1-2, with 7 bases aligning to TRBD1. CDR1 and CDR2 (germline): MDHEN, SYDVKM. V lost 3 bases and J lost 8; bases outside the gene matches: 3. The CDR3 is 12 amino acids. In DNA form, the CDR3 reads TGTGCCAGCAGTTTCGACAGGGCGGGCTACACCTTC. Its protein product is CASSFDRAGYTF.

The chain combines TRBV28 with TRBJ2-7; D call uncertain. V was pared by 3 bases and J by 3 bases, with 12 bases between. This CDR3 region has 14 residues. Germline assignment: CDR1 MDHEN and CDR2 SYDVKM. The CDR3 nucleotides are TGTGCCAGCAGTTTCGGAGAAGGATTCTACGAGCAGTACTTC. This gives the protein CASSFGEGFYEQYF.

The J gene is TRBJ1-2, the V gene TRBV2; D gene uncertain. CDR3 length equals 12 residues. Trimming shortened V by 7 bases and J by 6 bases, and 12 bases separated the two germline ends. The germline V gene has CDR1 SNHLY and CDR2 FYNNEI. The CDR3 nucleotides read TGTGCCAGCACCTTTGAGCGGGATGGCTACACCTTC. Its protein is CASTFERDGYTF.

This CDR3 is CASSQVLAGGLGYNEQFF. The CDR3 nucleotides are TGCGCCAGCAGCCAAGTACTAGCGGGAGGATTGGGGTACAATGAGCAGTTCTTC. This rearrangement joins TRBV4-1 to TRBJ2-1; TRBD2 agrees at 12 bases. This CDR3 has 18 residues. Unmatched junction bases numbered 8, after V lost 1 base and J lost 4 bases. Germline V CDR1 and CDR2: MGHRA, YSYEKL.

This chain joins TRBV5-5 and TRBJ2-7, with 8 positions matching TRBD1. Germline values: CDR1 SGHKS, CDR2 YYEKEE (reference sequence). The trim removed 0 bases at V and 0 bases at J, leaving 2 bases unmatched. The CDR3 sequence is 15 residues long. The CDR3 DNA reads TGTGCCAGCAGCTTGGTCGGGACAGGCTCCTACGAGCAGTACTTC. Its protein product is CASSLVGTGSYEQYF.

The chain has TRBV6-1 and TRBJ2-6, with D unresolved. Germline CDR1 reads MNHNS; CDR2 reads SASEGT. The ends were cut back, 5 bases at V and 0 bases at J, with 8 bases in the middle. This CDR3 contains 15 residues. The CDR3 DNA is TGTGCCAGCAGTAGTACAGCCTCTGGGGCCAACGTCCTGACTTTC. Translated: CASSSTASGANVLTF.

The chain employs TRBV27 and TRBJ2-2, with 12 bases fitting TRBD1. This CDR3 comprises 16 residues. Per germline, CDR1 MNHEY and CDR2 SMNVEV (reference sequence). The ends lost 4 bases at V and 4 bases at J; junction bases unmatched: 4. In nucleotides, the CDR3 is TGTGCCAGCAGTTGGGGACAGGGGGCAGTCACCGGGGAGCTGTTTTTT. It specifies CASSWGQGAVTGELFF.

This clone turned up a few times. The chain carries TRBV18 and TRBJ1-1, with TRBD1 matching 8 bases. CDR1 and CDR2 (germline): KGHSH, LQKENI. The V segment lost 3 bases and the J segment 4 bases; nucleotides outside the gene matches: 1. The CDR3 runs 13 residues. CDR3 bases: TGTGCCAGCTCACCGGGACAGGTCACTGAAGCTTTCTTT. Translated, it gives CASSPGQVTEAFF.

This chain uses TRBV5-6 with TRBJ2-2, with 8 bases that match TRBD2. Germline V gene data show CDR1 as SGHDT and CDR2 as YYEEEE. Trimming took 0 bases from V and 5 from J; bases not matched to a gene: 9. The CDR3 is 17 residues long. The CDR3 DNA sequence: TGTGCCAGCAGCTTGGGGCCGGGACTAGTAGGGACCGGGGAGCTGTTTTTT. Translating gives CASSLGPGLVGTGELFF.

This clone has just a few counts. The chain joins TRBV6-1 to TRBJ2-5, with 10 bases identical to TRBD2. CDR3 length: 15 residues. V gave up 2 bases and J gave up 4 bases; unmatched junction bases: 4. Germline V lookup: CDR1 MNHNS, CDR2 SASEGT. The CDR3 loop is CASSELAGDSETQYF. The CDR3 DNA sequence: TGTGCCAGCAGTGAACTAGCGGGAGATTCAGAGACCCAGTACTTC.

This clone was counted a single time. The V gene is TRBV27, the J gene TRBJ1-3, with D possibly matching TRBD1 (6 bases). This CDR3 is 17 amino acids long. Per germline, CDR1 MNHEY and CDR2 SMNVEV (reference sequence). Trimming took off 6 bases at V and 2 bases at J, with 20 bases between the two ends. The CDR3 is CASSLLGGHGAGNTIYF. DNA for the CDR3: TGTGCCAGCAGCCTACTAGGGGGTCATGGGGCTGGAAACACCATATATTTT.

V usage is TRBV30 and J usage is TRBJ2-1; 10 positions match TRBD2. The J segment lost 8 bases and the V segment lost 5 bases, leaving 9 bases of the junction unmatched. Per germline, CDR1 GTSNPN and CDR2 SVGIG (reference sequence). The CDR3 runs 14 residues. The CDR3 here is CAWGIAGGVHEQFF. The DNA of the CDR3 is TGTGCCTGGGGGATAGCGGGAGGAGTCCATGAGCAGTTCTTC.

This CDR3 is CSASGDYEQYF. In DNA form, the CDR3 reads TGCAGTGCTTCCGGGGACTACGAGCAGTACTTC. V gene TRBV20-1 combines with J gene TRBJ2-7; perhaps TRBD2 as D (5 bases). The CDR3 extends over 11 amino acids. Trimming removed 5 bases from V and 3 bases from J, with 8 bases in between. The germline V gene has CDR1 DFQATT and CDR2 SNEGSKA (reference sequence).

This clone was observed a few times. The chain carries TRBV6-5 and TRBJ2-1; 7 positions match TRBD1. CDR1 and CDR2 (germline): MNHEY, SVGAGI. The CDR3 spans 13 residues. Unmatched junction bases numbered 6, after V lost 5 bases and J lost 8 bases. The CDR3 reads CASSKNRGYEQFF. CDR3 sequence (DNA): TGTGCCAGCAGTAAAAACAGGGGCTATGAGCAGTTCTTC.

The rearrangement links TRBV12-2 to TRBJ2-7; no DNA check was done on the table's D call, TRBD2. TRBV12-2 counts as a pseudogene. This CDR3 is 14 amino acids long. CDR3 in DNA: TGTGCAAGTCGCTTGGGACTACCCCTCTACGAGCAGTACTTC. This sequence encodes CASRLGLPLYEQYF.

The chain recombines TRBV10-1 with TRBJ2-7; D remains ambiguous. Germline CDR1 WNHNN, CDR2 SYGVQD (reference sequence). The CDR3 runs 13 residues. Deletions cut 4 bases from V and 2 bases from J, with 9 bases between. CDR3 sequence: CASSGGRTYEQYF. In nucleotides, the CDR3 is TGCGCCAGCAGTGGAGGCAGAACCTACGAGCAGTACTTC.

CDR3 coding DNA: TGTGCCAGCAGCCAACCCCCGGGACAGGGGATCGCCGGGGAGCTGTTTTTT. The encoded protein is CASSQPPGQGIAGELFF. This chain links TRBV5-4 with TRBJ2-2; 10 nucleotides agree with TRBD1. Germline loops: CDR1 SGHNT, CDR2 YYREEE (reference sequence). V shed 4 bases, J shed 6 bases, and the junction held 12 bases outside the gene matches. This CDR3 has 17 residues.

The chain combines TRBV11-2 with TRBJ1-5; D remains ambiguous. V lost 1 base to trimming and J lost 7 bases, with 5 bases between them. CDR3 length: 12 residues. From germline, CDR1 is SGHAT and CDR2 FQNNGV. The CDR3 DNA sequence: TGTGCCAGCAGCTTAGGCGGGCAGCCCCAGCATTTT. Its translation: CASSLGGQPQHF.

The chain couples TRBV14 to TRBJ1-3; D unresolved. Looked up from germline, CDR1 is SGHDN and CDR2 is FVKESK. V was shortened by 4 bases and J by 0 bases, with 16 bases between the two germline ends. The length of the CDR3 is 17 residues. CDR3: CASSPVVAERSGNTIYF. The CDR3 nucleotides read TGTGCCAGCAGCCCCGTGGTGGCGGAGCGCTCTGGAAACACCATATATTTT.

V gene TRBV5-1 combines with J gene TRBJ1-1; TRBD1 matches at 8 bases. This CDR3 contains 17 residues. V was clipped by 6 bases and J by 6 bases; unmatched bases: 19. Per germline, CDR1 SGHRS and CDR2 YFSETQ. CDR3 DNA: TGCGCCAGCATCCCGGGACAGGTTGCCCCCGGACCCCCTGAAGCTTTCTTT. Protein sequence: CASIPGQVAPGPPEAFF.

The rearrangement uses TRBV19 and TRBJ2-2; 8 bases are a match to TRBD2. The CDR3 sequence is 14 residues long. CDR1 LNHDA and CDR2 SQIVND come from the germline V gene (reference sequence). Germline trimming cut 3 bases from V and 6 bases from J; bases unmatched to any gene: 3. CDR3 bases: TGTGCCAGTAGTATCCGGACTAGCTCCGGGGAGCTGTTTTTT. Translated, it gives CASSIRTSSGELFF.

This chain joins TRBV30 and TRBJ2-7; the D is unclear. This CDR3 comprises 12 residues. V lost 3 bases, J lost 6 bases, and 12 bases lay in between. The V gene's germline CDR1 is GTSNPN and CDR2 SVGIG (reference sequence). CDR3 DNA sequence: TGTGCCTGGAGCTCCCCGGGTACCGAGCAGTACTTC. This codes for CAWSSPGTEQYF.

The chain has TRBV6-5 and TRBJ2-3; possible D gene TRBD2, 6 bases. The germline gives CDR1 MNHEY, CDR2 SVGAGI. CDR3 length equals 13 residues. V lost 5 bases and J 4 bases, leaving 10 bases between the germline ends. The CDR3 here is CASSMGLPDTQYF. CDR3 coding DNA: TGTGCCAGCAGTATGGGACTCCCAGATACGCAGTATTTT.

V is TRBV4-1 and J is TRBJ2-5, with 8 bases identical to TRBD2. CDR3 length: 17 residues. Germline V gene lookup returns CDR1 MGHRA and CDR2 YSYEKL. V lost 4 bases, J lost 1 base, and 11 bases stayed unmatched. The DNA of the CDR3 is TGCGCCAGCAGCCCCCTAGGGACTAGTTTTAGCCAAGAGACCCAGTACTTC. Residues: CASSPLGTSFSQETQYF.

This CDR3 reads CASPQPLAGGKTYEQYF. The CDR3 bases are TGTGCCAGCCCCCAACCCCTAGCGGGAGGCAAGACCTACGAGCAGTACTTC. This chain uses TRBV11-3 with TRBJ2-7, with 11 bases lining up with TRBD2. J gave up 2 bases and V 8 bases, and 14 bases lay outside the gene matches. This CDR3 has 17 residues. Germline V gene sequence: CDR1 SGHNT, CDR2 YENEEA.

V and J are TRBV7-9 and TRBJ1-4, with 7 bases aligning to TRBD1. Germline assignment: CDR1 SEHNR and CDR2 FQNEAQ (reference sequence). The CDR3 is made up of 14 amino acids. The ends lost 5 bases at V and 8 bases at J; junction bases unmatched: 8. CDR3 sequence: CASSPTGRREKLFF. The CDR3 DNA follows: TGTGCCAGCAGCCCGACAGGGCGGCGAGAAAAACTGTTTTTT. Full variable domain (missing parts from reference TRBV7-9 and TRBJ1-4): DTGVSQNPRHKITKRGQNVTFRCDPISEHNRLYWYRQTLGQGPEFLTYFQNEAQLEKSRLLSDRFSAERPKGSFSTLEIQRTEQGDSAMYLCASSPTGRREKLFFGSGTQLSVL.